The 15 T cell receptor beta chains given below trace back to one sample, sequenced in a study of cytomegalovirus exposure and HLA in healthy donors. Only in-frame clones appear in the TCRdb table, and some are missing; sequencing was by immunoSEQ multiplex PCR. The sample has about 250,000 clones; about 90% are singletons. The sequencing input was PBMCs. These receptors all come from a man aged 18 to 30 in good health and CMV-seropositive.

This rearrangement joins TRBV5-1 to TRBJ2-7; 10 nucleotides align to TRBD1. This CDR3 has 14 amino acids. Trimming cost V 4 bases and J 4 bases; bases outside gene matches: 5. Looked up from germline, CDR1 is SGHRS and CDR2 is YFSETQ. CDR3 sequence: CASSGGQGLYEQYF. The CDR3 region has the DNA TGCGCCAGCAGCGGGGGACAGGGGTTGTACGAGCAGTACTTC.

In its sample, this clone was seen once. The chain uses TRBV30 and TRBJ2-1, with 10 positions matching TRBD2. Per the germline V gene, CDR1 is GTSNPN and CDR2 is SVGIG (reference sequence). V trimming: 3 bases; J trimming: 0 bases; junction bases outside the gene matches: 2. The CDR3 spans 15 residues. CDR3 in DNA: TGTGCCTGGAGGGCTAGCGGGAGCTCCTACAATGAGCAGTTCTTC. Amino acids: CAWRASGSSYNEQFF.

The rearrangement joins TRBV14 to TRBJ1-2; 9 nucleotides agree with TRBD1. V shed 4 bases, J shed 7 bases, and the junction held 10 bases outside the gene matches. In germline, CDR1 is SGHDN, CDR2 FVKESK. The CDR3 runs 15 residues. The CDR3 loop is CASSPDRGVFGGYTF. As DNA, the CDR3 is TGTGCCAGCAGCCCGGACAGGGGCGTCTTCGGTGGCTACACCTTC.

This chain connects TRBV9 to TRBJ2-3; 7 bases are a match to TRBD1. Trimming removed 8 bases from V and 0 bases from J; junction bases left unmatched: 9. Germline V CDR1 and CDR2: SGDLS, YYNGEE. CDR3 length: 15 residues. The CDR3 nucleotides are TGTGCCAGTGGACTTGGGACAGCTAGCACAGATACGCAGTATTTT. It is translated as CASGLGTASTDTQYF.

The chain carries TRBV5-1 and TRBJ2-3; D might be TRBD2 (6 bases). V was cut by 1 base and J by 1 base, with 13 bases left in between. This CDR3 region has 16 residues. Germline assignment: CDR1 SGHRS and CDR2 YFSETQ. In DNA form, the CDR3 reads TGCGCCAGCAGCTTGATTCCGTCGGGAGGCACAGATACGCAGTATTTT. It is translated as CASSLIPSGGTDTQYF. Based on the CDR3 plus reference TRBV5-1 and TRBJ2-3, the full variable domain is KAGVTQTPRYLIKTRGQQVTLSCSPISGHRSVSWYQQTPGQGLQFLFEYFSETQRNKGNFPGRFSGRQFSNSRSEMNVSTLELGDSALYLCASSLIPSGGTDTQYFGPGTRLTVL.

Of note for this clone: The same CDR3 arises from other DNA sequences in this sample as well. The chain has TRBV5-6 and TRBJ2-7, with D unclear. The CDR3 length is 11 residues. The germline CDR1 and CDR2 sequences are SGHDT and YYEEEE. The V end lost 2 bases, the J end lost 1 base, and 1 base lay between the germline ends. The CDR3 loop reads CASSFSYEQYF. CDR3 bases: TGTGCCAGCAGCTTTTCCTACGAGCAGTACTTC.

V and J are TRBV28 and TRBJ2-7, with TRBD1 identical over 8 bases. Germline assignment: CDR1 MDHEN and CDR2 SYDVKM. CDR3 size: 15 residues. The V and J ends lost 5 bases and 4 bases, in that order; junction bases with no gene match: 10. The CDR3 sequence is CASSPPGTGDYEQYF. CDR3 nucleotide sequence: TGTGCCAGCAGTCCCCCCGGGACAGGTGATTACGAGCAGTACTTC.

The rearrangement joins TRBV28 to TRBJ2-3; D remains unclear. Germline CDR1 reads MDHEN; CDR2 reads SYDVKM. CDR3 length equals 10 residues. V was trimmed by 2 bases and J by 7 bases, leaving 1 base between them. CDR3 amino acids: CASSLNTQYF. The DNA of the CDR3 is TGTGCCAGCAGTTTAAATACGCAGTATTTT.

The gene calls are TRBV6-5 and TRBJ2-1; D is perhaps TRBD1 or TRBD2 (5 bases each). Trimming shortened V by 4 bases and J by 4 bases, and 11 bases separated the two germline ends. The CDR3 covers 14 residues. CDR1 and CDR2 from the germline V gene are MNHEY and SVGAGI. CDR3 protein: CASSWGPSYNEQFF. CDR3 bases: TGTGCCAGCAGTTGGGGACCGTCATACAATGAGCAGTTCTTC.

This chain uses TRBV5-1 with TRBJ2-5; D assignment may be TRBD1 or TRBD2 (5 bases each). Germline lookup yields CDR1 SGHRS and CDR2 YFSETQ. Trimming took 2 bases from V and 4 from J, leaving 12 bases between them. CDR3 length equals 14 residues. This chain's CDR3 is CASSFAGSGETQYF. The CDR3 DNA reads as TGCGCCAGCAGCTTCGCAGGGAGCGGAGAGACCCAGTACTTC.

The V gene is TRBV6-5, the J gene TRBJ2-3; D possibly matches TRBD1 or TRBD2 (6 bases each). Germline V CDR1 and CDR2: MNHEY, SVGAGI. There are 13 residues in the CDR3. The germline V and J ends were trimmed by 2 bases and 6 bases, with 9 bases remaining between them. The CDR3 here is CASSYRGPDTQYF. CDR3 DNA: TGTGCCAGCAGTTACCGGGGGCCGGATACGCAGTATTTT.

The V call is TRBV11-2, the J call TRBJ1-2, with a weak D call TRBD1 (5 bases). This CDR3 has 13 amino acids. V lost 1 base and J lost 7, with 10 bases in between. Germline assignment: CDR1 SGHAT and CDR2 FQNNGV. The CDR3 protein is CASSLGSGSGYTF. The DNA of the CDR3 is TGTGCCAGCAGCTTAGGTTCAGGGAGTGGCTACACCTTC.

In DNA form, the CDR3 reads TGTGCCAGCAGCCAAGATCCCCTTCAGGGATATGGCTACACCTTC. Amino acids: CASSQDPLQGYGYTF. This sequence joins TRBV4-2 and TRBJ1-2, with TRBD1 as a possible D gene (5 bases). The V and J ends lost 0 bases and 5 bases respectively, with 13 bases between them. CDR3 size: 15 residues. The germline V gene encodes CDR1 LGHNA and CDR2 YNFKEQ.

V and J are TRBV29-1 and TRBJ2-2; TRBD1 might be the D (5 bases). The CDR3 consists of 14 residues. Germline lookup yields CDR1 SQVTM and CDR2 ANQGSEA. The V end lost 7 bases, the J end lost 4 bases, and 16 bases lay between the germline ends. CDR3 sequence reads: CSAPVRGGTGELFF. The DNA of the CDR3 is TGCAGCGCCCCTGTAAGGGGCGGCACCGGGGAGCTGTTTTTT.

The V and J genes are TRBV7-2 and TRBJ2-1; the D is unclear. Germline loops: CDR1 SGHTA, CDR2 FQGNSA. This CDR3 has 13 residues. V gave up 0 bases and J gave up 5 bases, with 5 bases separating them. The chain's CDR3 is CASSLAPDNEQFF. Here the CDR3 DNA reads TGTGCCAGCAGCTTAGCGCCGGACAATGAGCAGTTCTTC.